Below, 12 T cell receptor beta chains from the same sample are listed, as sequenced in a study of sequential checkpoint blockade in melanoma. Stated treatment: randomized to nivolumab then ipilimumab (arm A) or the reverse (arm B). Repertoires were generated with immunoSEQ multiplex PCR, while TCRdb's copy carries only in-frame clones and drops some. The sample includes 12,000 or so clones, 70% to 85% of them seen just once. The sequenced sample was CD8+ T cells sorted from blood (inferred from file names), obtained from a patient given nivolumab and ipilimumab in sequence. The receptors stem from a human donor with melanoma.

The chain recombines TRBV18 with TRBJ2-5; 7 bases are a match to TRBD1. There are 14 residues in the CDR3. The trim removed 6 bases at V and 2 bases at J, leaving 6 bases unmatched. Germline CDR1 KGHSH, CDR2 LQKENI. In nucleotides, the CDR3 is TGTGCCAGCTCTCCTTACAGGGGACAAGAGACCCAGTACTTC. Protein: CASSPYRGQETQYF.

The chain combines TRBV9 with TRBJ2-1, with 10 bases that match TRBD2. The CDR3 has 15 residues. Trimming took 3 bases from V and 4 from J; bases not matched to a gene: 4. Germline values: CDR1 SGDLS, CDR2 YYNGEE. DNA for the CDR3: TGTGCCAGCAGCGCAGCGGGGGGGATGTACAATGAGCAGTTCTTC. Translating it yields CASSAAGGMYNEQFF.

By sample share, this clone is medium-sized. This CDR3 is CASSFDLLREQYF. CDR3 nucleotide sequence: TGTGCCAGCAGTTTTGATCTACTGCGCGAGCAGTACTTC. The chain couples TRBV28 to TRBJ2-7; D is uncertain. CDR3 size: 13 residues. V gave up 3 bases and J gave up 6 bases, with 12 bases separating them. Germline assignment: CDR1 MDHEN and CDR2 SYDVKM. Using reference TRBV28 and TRBJ2-7 for the parts outside the CDR3, the full variable domain is DVKVTQSSRYLVKRTGEKVFLECVQDMDHENMFWYRQDPGLGLRLIYFSYDVKMKEKGDIPEGYSVSREKKERFSLILESASTNQTSMYLCASSFDLLREQYFGPGTRLTVT.

Only a few counts were recorded for this clone. The CDR3 bases are TGTGCCAGCAGCTCAACTAGCTCCTACGAGCAGTACTTC. Its translation: CASSSTSSYEQYF. The chain recombines TRBV7-9 with TRBJ2-7, with D tentatively TRBD2 (5 bases). The CDR3 consists of 13 residues. V was clipped by 4 bases and J by 0 bases, with 7 bases between them. Looked up from germline, CDR1 is SEHNR and CDR2 is FQNEAQ (reference sequence).

J is TRBJ1-1 and V is TRBV27; D possibly corresponds to TRBD1 (5 bases). The CDR3 contains 18 residues. CDR1 is MNHEY, CDR2 SMNVEV, per germline (reference sequence). The V end was cut by 7 bases, the J end by 0 bases, with 24 bases between. CDR3 amino acids: CASTLEGAGSAMNTEAFF. Written as DNA, the CDR3 is TGTGCCAGCACCCTTGAAGGGGCGGGGTCTGCTATGAACACTGAAGCTTTCTTT.

This clone has a single count. The chain employs TRBV4-1 and TRBJ1-1, with 7 bases lining up with TRBD1. This CDR3 spans 15 amino acids. V lost 3 bases to trimming and J lost 4 bases; unmatched junction nucleotides: 8. Germline assignment: CDR1 MGHRA and CDR2 YSYEKL. The CDR3 spells CASSQAPTGFTEAFF. The CDR3 bases are TGCGCCAGCAGCCAGGCACCGACAGGGTTCACTGAAGCTTTCTTT.

The chain links TRBV9 to TRBJ2-7; 10 nucleotides match TRBD1. V lost 4 bases, J lost 5 bases, and 9 bases stayed unmatched. CDR1 and CDR2 (germline): SGDLS, YYNGEE. This CDR3 is 15 amino acids long. The CDR3 coding sequence is TGTGCCAGCAGCCCACTTCCGGGACAGGGGAACGAGCAGTACTTC. Amino acid sequence: CASSPLPGQGNEQYF.

This clone is a singleton in its sample. The V call is TRBV14, the J call TRBJ1-2, with D possibly being TRBD1 (5 bases). V lost 3 bases, J lost 1 base, and 15 bases lay in between. The CDR3 length is 16 residues. In germline, CDR1 is SGHDN, CDR2 FVKESK. CDR3 region: CASSHFTLQGNYGYTF. CDR3 nucleotides: TGTGCCAGCAGCCATTTTACGCTCCAGGGTAACTATGGCTACACCTTC. Looking up the rest from reference TRBV14 and TRBJ1-2 gives the full variable domain: EAGVTQFPSHSVIEKGQTVTLRCDPISGHDNLYWYRRVMGKEIKFLLHFVKESKQDESGMPNNRFLAERTGGTYSTLKVQPAELEDSGVYFCASSHFTLQGNYGYTFGSGTRLTVV.

This clone has a handful of counts. This sequence joins TRBV5-8 and TRBJ2-7; 9 bases are a match to TRBD1. Germline V lookup: CDR1 SGHTS, CDR2 YDEGEE. The trim removed 2 bases at V and 4 bases at J, leaving 4 bases unmatched. The CDR3 runs 14 residues. The CDR3 nucleotides read TGTGCCAGCAGCTTCGGGACAGGGAAATACGAGCAGTACTTC. Protein sequence: CASSFGTGKYEQYF.

The chain is built from TRBV5-1 and TRBJ2-7, with a weak D call TRBD1 (5 bases). Trimming left V 2 bases short and J 7 bases short, with 7 bases between. This CDR3 has 11 amino acids. Per the germline V gene, CDR1 is SGHRS and CDR2 is YFSETQ. The CDR3 coding sequence is TGCGCCAGCAGCTTAAGACAGGAGCAGTACTTC. This codes for CASSLRQEQYF.

Sample share makes this clone medium-sized. V usage is TRBV14 and J usage is TRBJ1-3, with 7 bases identical to TRBD1. Losses at the gene ends were 2 bases for V and 8 bases for J; bases not matched to a gene: 3. Germline V CDR1 and CDR2: SGHDN, FVKESK. CDR3 length equals 13 residues. The CDR3 protein is CASSQQGVHTIYF. CDR3 nucleotides: TGTGCCAGCAGCCAACAGGGGGTTCACACCATATATTTT.

This chain connects TRBV9 to TRBJ2-5; D is uncertain. Per germline, CDR1 SGDLS and CDR2 YYNGEE. V was cut by 4 bases and J by 4 bases, with 17 bases left in between. CDR3 length equals 15 residues. CDR3 sequence: CASSSLGPWPETQYF. The CDR3 region has the DNA TGTGCCAGCAGCTCGCTGGGCCCTTGGCCAGAGACCCAGTACTTC.